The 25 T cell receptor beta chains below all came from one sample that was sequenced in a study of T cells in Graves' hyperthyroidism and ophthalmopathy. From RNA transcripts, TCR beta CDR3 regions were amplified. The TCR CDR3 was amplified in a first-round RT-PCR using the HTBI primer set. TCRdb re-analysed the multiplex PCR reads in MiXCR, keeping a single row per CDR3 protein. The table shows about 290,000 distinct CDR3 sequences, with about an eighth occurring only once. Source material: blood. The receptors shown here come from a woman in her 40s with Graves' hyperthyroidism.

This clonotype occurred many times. DNA for the CDR3: TGTGCCAGCAGTGATCGGACAGGGGGTGAGAGGCAGTTCTTC. Translating it yields CASSDRTGGERQFF. The rearrangement uses TRBV2 and TRBJ2-1, with TRBD1 matching 10 bases. The CDR3 covers 14 residues. In germline, CDR1 is SNHLY, CDR2 FYNNEI. The V gene end was trimmed by 3 bases and the J gene end by 12 bases; junction bases not matched to a gene: 8. Full variable domain (rest looked up from reference TRBV2 and TRBJ2-1): EPEVTQTPSHQVTQMGQEVILRCVPISNHLYFYWYRQILGQKVEFLVSFYNNEISEKSEIFDDQFSVERPDGSNFTLKIRSTKLEDSAMYFCASSDRTGGERQFFGPGTRLTVL.

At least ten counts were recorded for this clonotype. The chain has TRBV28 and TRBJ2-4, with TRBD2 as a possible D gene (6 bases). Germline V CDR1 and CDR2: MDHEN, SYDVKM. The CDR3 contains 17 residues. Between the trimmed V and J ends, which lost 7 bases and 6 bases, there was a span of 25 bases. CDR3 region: CASTQAAGPTRGNIQYF. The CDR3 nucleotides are TGTGCCAGCACCCAGGCAGCGGGTCCTACAAGGGGAAACATTCAGTACTTC.

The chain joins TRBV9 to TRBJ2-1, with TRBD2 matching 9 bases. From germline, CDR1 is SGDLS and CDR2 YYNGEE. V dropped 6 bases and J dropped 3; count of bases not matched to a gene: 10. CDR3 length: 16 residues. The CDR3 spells CASTKGGSGSYNEQFF. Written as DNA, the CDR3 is TGTGCCAGCACCAAGGGGGGTAGCGGGAGCTACAATGAGCAGTTCTTC.

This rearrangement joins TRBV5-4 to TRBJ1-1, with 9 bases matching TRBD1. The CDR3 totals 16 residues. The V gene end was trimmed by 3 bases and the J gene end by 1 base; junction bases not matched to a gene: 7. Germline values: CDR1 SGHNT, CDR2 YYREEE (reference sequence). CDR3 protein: CASSSGQGRENTEAFF. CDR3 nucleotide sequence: TGTGCCAGCAGCTCCGGACAGGGGCGGGAGAACACTGAAGCTTTCTTT. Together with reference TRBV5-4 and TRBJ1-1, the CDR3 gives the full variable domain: ETGVTQSPTHLIKTRGQQVTLRCSSQSGHNTVSWYQQALGQGPQFIFQYYREEENGRGNFPPRFSGLQFPNYSSELNVNALELDDSALYLCASSSGQGRENTEAFFGQGTRLTVV.

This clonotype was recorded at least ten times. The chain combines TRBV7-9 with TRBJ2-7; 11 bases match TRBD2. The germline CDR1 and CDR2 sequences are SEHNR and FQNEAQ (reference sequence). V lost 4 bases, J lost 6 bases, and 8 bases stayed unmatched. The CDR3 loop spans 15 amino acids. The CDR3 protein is CASSSLAGGFSEQYF. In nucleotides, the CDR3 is TGTGCCAGCAGCTCCCTAGCGGGAGGATTTAGCGAGCAGTACTTC. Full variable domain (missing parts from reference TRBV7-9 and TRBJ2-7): DTGVSQNPRHKITKRGQNVTFRCDPISEHNRLYWYRQTLGQGPEFLTYFQNEAQLEKSRLLSDRFSAERPKGSFSTLEIQRTEQGDSAMYLCASSSLAGGFSEQYFGPGTRLTVT.

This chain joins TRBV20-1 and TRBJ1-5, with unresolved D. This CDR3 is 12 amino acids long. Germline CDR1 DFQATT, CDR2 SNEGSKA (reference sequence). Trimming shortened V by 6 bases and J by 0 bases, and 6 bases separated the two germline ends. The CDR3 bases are TGCAGTGCGGGAGGTAGCAATCAGCCCCAGCATTTT. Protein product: CSAGGSNQPQHF.

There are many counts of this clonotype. The CDR3 coding sequence is TGCAGTGCTAGATGGTCAGCTAGTGCCACTGAAGCTTTCTTT. Translating gives CSARWSASATEAFF. The chain joins TRBV20-1 to TRBJ1-1; no reliable D call. Trimming removed 2 bases at V and 4 bases at J, with 14 bases between. The CDR3 has 14 amino acids. The germline gives CDR1 DFQATT, CDR2 SNEGSKA (reference sequence).

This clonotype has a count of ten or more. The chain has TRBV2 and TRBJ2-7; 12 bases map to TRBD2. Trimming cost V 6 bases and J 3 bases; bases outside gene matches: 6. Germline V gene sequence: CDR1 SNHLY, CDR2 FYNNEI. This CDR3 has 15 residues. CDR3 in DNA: TGTGCCAGCAGGGCTAGCGGGAGGGCGGTCTACGAGCAGTACTTC. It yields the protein CASRASGRAVYEQYF.

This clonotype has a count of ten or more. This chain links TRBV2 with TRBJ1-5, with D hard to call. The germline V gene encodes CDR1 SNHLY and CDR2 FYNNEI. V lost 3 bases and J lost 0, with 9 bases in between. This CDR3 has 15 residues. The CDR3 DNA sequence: TGTGCCAGCAGTGAGTCCCGGGATAGCAATCAGCCCCAGCATTTT. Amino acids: CASSESRDSNQPQHF.

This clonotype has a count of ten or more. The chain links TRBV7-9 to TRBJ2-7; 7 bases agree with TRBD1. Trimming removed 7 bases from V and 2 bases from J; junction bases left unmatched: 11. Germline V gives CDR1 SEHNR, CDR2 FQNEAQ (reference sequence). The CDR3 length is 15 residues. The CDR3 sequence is CASNPPGTAAYEQYF. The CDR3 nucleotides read TGTGCCAGCAACCCCCCCGGGACAGCTGCCTACGAGCAGTACTTC.

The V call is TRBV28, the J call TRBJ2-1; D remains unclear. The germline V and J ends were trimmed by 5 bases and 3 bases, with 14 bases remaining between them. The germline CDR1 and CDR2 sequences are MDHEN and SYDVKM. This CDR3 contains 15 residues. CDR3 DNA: TGTGCCAGCAGTGTCTCCCAGGAGTTCTACAATGAGCAGTTCTTC. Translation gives CASSVSQEFYNEQFF. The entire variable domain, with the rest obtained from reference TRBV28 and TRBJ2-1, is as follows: DVKVTQSSRYLVKRTGEKVFLECVQDMDHENMFWYRQDPGLGLRLIYFSYDVKMKEKGDIPEGYSVSREKKERFSLILESASTNQTSMYLCASSVSQEFYNEQFFGPGTRLTVL.

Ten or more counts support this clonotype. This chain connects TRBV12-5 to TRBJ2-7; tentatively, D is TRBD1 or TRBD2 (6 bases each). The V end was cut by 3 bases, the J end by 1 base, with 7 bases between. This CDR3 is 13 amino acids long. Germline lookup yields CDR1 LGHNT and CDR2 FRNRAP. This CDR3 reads CASGLGGSYEQYF. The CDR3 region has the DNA TGTGCTAGTGGTTTAGGGGGGTCCTACGAGCAGTACTTC.

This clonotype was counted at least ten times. CDR3 in amino acids: CASSPRQLANYGYTF. Here the CDR3 DNA reads TGTGCCAGCAGTCCCCGACAACTCGCTAACTATGGCTACACCTTC. This chain links TRBV12-3 or TRBV12-4 with TRBJ1-2; D not certain. The germline V and J ends were trimmed by 5 bases and 0 bases, with 13 bases remaining between them. The CDR3 runs 15 residues.

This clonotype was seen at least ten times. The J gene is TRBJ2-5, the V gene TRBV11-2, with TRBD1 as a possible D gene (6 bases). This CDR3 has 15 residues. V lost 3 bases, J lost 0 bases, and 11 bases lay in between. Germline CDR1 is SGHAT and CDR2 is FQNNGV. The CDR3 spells CASSLGDRYQETQYF. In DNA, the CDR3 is TGTGCCAGCAGCTTGGGAGACAGGTACCAAGAGACCCAGTACTTC.

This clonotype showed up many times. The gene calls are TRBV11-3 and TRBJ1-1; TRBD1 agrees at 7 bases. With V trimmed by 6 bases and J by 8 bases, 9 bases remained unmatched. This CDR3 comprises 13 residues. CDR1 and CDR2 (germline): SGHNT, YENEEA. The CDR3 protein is CASSFDRVGEAFF. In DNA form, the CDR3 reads TGTGCCAGCAGTTTTGACAGGGTGGGAGAAGCTTTCTTT.

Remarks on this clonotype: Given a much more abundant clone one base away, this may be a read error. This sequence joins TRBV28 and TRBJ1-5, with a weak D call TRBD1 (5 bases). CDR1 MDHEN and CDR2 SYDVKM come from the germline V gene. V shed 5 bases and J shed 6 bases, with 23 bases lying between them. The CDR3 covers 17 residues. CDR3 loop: CASSHRSLGRGGQPQHF. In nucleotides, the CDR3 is TGTGCCAGCAGTCACCGGAGTCTGGGACGGGGGGGTCAGCCCCAGCATTTT.

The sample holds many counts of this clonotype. This CDR3 is CASSSVYAYPHQPQHF. The CDR3 DNA is TGTGCCAGCAGCTCGGTGTACGCCTACCCCCATCAGCCCCAGCATTTT. V and J are TRBV5-8 and TRBJ1-5; D is uncertain. Germline V gives CDR1 SGHTS, CDR2 YDEGEE. V lost 3 bases and J lost 5, with 18 bases in between. The CDR3 runs to 16 residues.

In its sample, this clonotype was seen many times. As DNA, the CDR3 is TGCAGCGTTGATGGGAAAACGAACGCCGGCAACTATGGCTACACCTTC. This gives the protein CSVDGKTNAGNYGYTF. The gene calls are TRBV29-1 and TRBJ1-2; no firm D call. This CDR3 is built from 16 residues. Trimming removed 3 bases at V and 2 bases at J, with 19 bases between. The germline V gene has CDR1 SQVTM and CDR2 ANQGSEA.

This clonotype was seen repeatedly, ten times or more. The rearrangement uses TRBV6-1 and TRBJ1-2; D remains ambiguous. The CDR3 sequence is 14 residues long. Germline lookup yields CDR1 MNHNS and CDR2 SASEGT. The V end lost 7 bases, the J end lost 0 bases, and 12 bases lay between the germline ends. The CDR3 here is CASNNPEANYGYTF. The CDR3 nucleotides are TGTGCCAGCAACAACCCCGAAGCTAACTATGGCTACACCTTC.

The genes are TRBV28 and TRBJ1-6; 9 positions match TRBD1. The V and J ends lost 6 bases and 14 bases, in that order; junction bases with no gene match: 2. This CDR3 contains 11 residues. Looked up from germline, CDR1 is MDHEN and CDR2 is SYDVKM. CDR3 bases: TGTGCCAGCAGACAGGGGGCGGCCCTCCACTTT. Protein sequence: CASRQGAALHF.

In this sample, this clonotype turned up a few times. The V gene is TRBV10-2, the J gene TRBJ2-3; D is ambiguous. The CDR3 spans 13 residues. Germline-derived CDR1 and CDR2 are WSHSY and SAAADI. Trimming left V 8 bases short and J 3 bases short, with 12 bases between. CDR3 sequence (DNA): TGCGCCAGCCAGCCAGACGGGACAGATACGCAGTATTTT. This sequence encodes CASQPDGTDTQYF.

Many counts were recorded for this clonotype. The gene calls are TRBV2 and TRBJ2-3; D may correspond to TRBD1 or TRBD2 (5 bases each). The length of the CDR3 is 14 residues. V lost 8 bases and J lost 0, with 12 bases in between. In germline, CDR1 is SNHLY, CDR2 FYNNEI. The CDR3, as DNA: TGTGCCAGCGGGGACCCCACTAGCACAGATACGCAGTATTTT. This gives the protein CASGDPTSTDTQYF.

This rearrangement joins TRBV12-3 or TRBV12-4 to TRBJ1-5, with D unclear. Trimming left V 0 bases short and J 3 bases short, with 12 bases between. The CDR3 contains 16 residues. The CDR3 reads CASSLAFIGSNQPQHF. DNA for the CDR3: TGTGCCAGCAGTTTAGCGTTTATAGGCTCCAATCAGCCCCAGCATTTT.

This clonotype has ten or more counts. The CDR3 DNA is TGCAGCGTTGAGGGGTGGACAGGGAAAGAGACCCAGTACTTC. It specifies CSVEGWTGKETQYF. The J gene is TRBJ2-5, the V gene TRBV29-1; 8 bases map to TRBD1. Trimming cost V 3 bases and J 3 bases; bases outside gene matches: 6. The CDR3 contains 14 residues. In germline, CDR1 is SQVTM, CDR2 ANQGSEA.

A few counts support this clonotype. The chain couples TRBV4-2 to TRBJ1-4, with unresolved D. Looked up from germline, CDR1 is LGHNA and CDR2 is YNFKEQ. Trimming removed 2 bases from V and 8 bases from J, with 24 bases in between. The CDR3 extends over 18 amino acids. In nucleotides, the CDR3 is TGTGCCAGCAGCCAACTCCCTATTCTAGACGGTCAAGGGGAAAAACTGTTTTTT. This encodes CASSQLPILDGQGEKLFF.